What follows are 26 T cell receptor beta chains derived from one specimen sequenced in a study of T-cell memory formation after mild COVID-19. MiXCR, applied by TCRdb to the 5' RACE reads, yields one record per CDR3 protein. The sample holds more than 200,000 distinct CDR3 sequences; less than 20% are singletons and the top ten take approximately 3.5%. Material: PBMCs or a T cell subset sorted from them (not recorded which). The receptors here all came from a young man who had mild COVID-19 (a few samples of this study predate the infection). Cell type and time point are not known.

The CDR3 DNA follows: TGTGCCAGCAGCAAAGGGGCTACGGACCCCCCGTTGAACACCGGGGAGCTGTTTTTT. It encodes CASSKGATDPPLNTGELFF. The rearrangement joins TRBV21-1 to TRBJ2-2; the D call in the table, TRBD1, was not verified against the DNA. TRBV21-1 corresponds to a pseudogene. The CDR3 is 19 residues long.

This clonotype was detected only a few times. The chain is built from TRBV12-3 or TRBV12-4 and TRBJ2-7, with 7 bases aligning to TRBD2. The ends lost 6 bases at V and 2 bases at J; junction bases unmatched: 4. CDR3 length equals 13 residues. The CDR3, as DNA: TGTGCCAGCAGGCGGGACTATACCTACGAGCAGTACTTC. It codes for CASRRDYTYEQYF.

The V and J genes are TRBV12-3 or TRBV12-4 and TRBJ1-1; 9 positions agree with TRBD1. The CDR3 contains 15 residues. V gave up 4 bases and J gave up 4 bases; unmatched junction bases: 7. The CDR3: CASSSRTGETTEAFF. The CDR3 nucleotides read TGTGCCAGCAGTTCTAGGACAGGGGAGACCACTGAAGCTTTCTTT.

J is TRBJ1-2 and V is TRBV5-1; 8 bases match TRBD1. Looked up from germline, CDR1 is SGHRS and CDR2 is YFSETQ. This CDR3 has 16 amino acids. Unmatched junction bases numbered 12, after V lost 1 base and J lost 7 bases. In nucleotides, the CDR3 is TGCGCCAGCAGCTTGACGAGCGTCCAGGGGGCGGGTGGCTACACCTTC. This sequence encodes CASSLTSVQGAGGYTF.

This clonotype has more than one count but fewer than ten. In nucleotides, the CDR3 is TGCAGTGCTAGTGGGGCTAGCGGGGACTCCTACAATGAGCAGTTCTTC. This sequence encodes CSASGASGDSYNEQFF. This chain links TRBV20-1 with TRBJ2-1; 9 nucleotides align to TRBD2. Germline V lookup: CDR1 DFQATT, CDR2 SNEGSKA (reference sequence). The CDR3 contains 16 residues. V was clipped by 3 bases and J by 0 bases; unmatched bases: 6.

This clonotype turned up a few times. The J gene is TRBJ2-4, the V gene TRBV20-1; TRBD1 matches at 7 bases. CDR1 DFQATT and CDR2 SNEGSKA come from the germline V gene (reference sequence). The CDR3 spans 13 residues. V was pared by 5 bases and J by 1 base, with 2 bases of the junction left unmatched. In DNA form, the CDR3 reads TGCAGTGCTTCACAGGGGGCCAAAAACATTCAGTACTTC. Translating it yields CSASQGAKNIQYF.

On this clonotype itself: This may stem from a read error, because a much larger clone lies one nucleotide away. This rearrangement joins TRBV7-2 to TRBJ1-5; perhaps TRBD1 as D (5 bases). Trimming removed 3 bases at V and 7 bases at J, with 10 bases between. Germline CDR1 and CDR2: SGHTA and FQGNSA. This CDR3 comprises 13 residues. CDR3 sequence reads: CASSLGGKQPQHF. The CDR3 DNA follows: TGTGCCAGCAGCTTGGGGGGAAAACAGCCCCAGCATTTT.

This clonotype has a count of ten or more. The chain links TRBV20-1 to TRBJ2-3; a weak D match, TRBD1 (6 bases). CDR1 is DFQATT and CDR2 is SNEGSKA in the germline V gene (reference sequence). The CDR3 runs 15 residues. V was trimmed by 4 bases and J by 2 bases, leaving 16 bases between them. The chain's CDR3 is CSAILRTVNTDTQYF. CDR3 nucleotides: TGCAGTGCTATCCTCCGGACAGTCAACACAGATACGCAGTATTTT.

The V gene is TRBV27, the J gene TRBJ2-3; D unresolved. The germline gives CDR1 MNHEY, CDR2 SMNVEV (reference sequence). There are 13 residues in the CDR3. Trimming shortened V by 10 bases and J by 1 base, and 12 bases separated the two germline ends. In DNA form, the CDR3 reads TGTGCCACCAAGCTACCAGGCACAGATACGCAGTATTTT. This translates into CATKLPGTDTQYF.

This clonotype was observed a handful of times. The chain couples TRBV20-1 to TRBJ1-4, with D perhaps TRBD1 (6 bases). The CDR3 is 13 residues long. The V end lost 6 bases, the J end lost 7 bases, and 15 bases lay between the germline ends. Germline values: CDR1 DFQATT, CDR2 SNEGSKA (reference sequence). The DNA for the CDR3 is TGCAGTGCAAACAGGGCTGGCGGTGAAAAACTGTTTTTT. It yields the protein CSANRAGGEKLFF.

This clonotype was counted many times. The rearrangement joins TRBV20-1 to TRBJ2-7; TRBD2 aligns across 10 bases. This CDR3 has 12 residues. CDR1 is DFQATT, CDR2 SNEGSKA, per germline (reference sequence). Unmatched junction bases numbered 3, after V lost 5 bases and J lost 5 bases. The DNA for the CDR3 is TGCAGTGCTCCTCTAGCGGGGGACGAGCAGTACTTC. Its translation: CSAPLAGDEQYF.

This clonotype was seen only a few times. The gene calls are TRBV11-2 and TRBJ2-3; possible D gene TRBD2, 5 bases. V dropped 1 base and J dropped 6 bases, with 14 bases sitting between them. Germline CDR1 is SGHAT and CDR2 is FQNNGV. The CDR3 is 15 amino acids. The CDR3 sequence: CASSLVLALADTQYF. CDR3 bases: TGTGCCAGCAGCTTAGTTCTAGCCCTAGCCGATACGCAGTATTTT.

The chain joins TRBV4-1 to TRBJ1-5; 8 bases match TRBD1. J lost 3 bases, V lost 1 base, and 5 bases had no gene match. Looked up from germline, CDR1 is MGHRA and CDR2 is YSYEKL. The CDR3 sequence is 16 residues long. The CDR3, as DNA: TGCGCCAGCAGCCAAGGGCGGGACAGGTACAATCAGCCCCAGCATTTT. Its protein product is CASSQGRDRYNQPQHF.

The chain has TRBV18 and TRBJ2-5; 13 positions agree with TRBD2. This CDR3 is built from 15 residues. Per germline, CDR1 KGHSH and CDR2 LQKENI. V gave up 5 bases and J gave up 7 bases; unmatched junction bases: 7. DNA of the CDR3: TGTGCCAGCTCATGGACTAGCGGGGGCCCTTGGACCCAGTACTTC. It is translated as CASSWTSGGPWTQYF. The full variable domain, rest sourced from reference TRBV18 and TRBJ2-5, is NAGVMQNPRHLVRRRGQEARLRCSPMKGHSHVYWYRQLPEEGLKFMVYLQKENIIDESGMPKERFSAEFPKEGPSILRIQQVVRGDSAAYFCASSWTSGGPWTQYFGPGTRLLVL.

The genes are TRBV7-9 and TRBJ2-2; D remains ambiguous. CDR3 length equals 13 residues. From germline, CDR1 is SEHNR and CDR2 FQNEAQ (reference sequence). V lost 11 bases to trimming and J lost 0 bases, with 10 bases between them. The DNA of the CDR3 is TGTGCCCAGGCGGTTTCGAACACCGGGGAGCTGTTTTTT. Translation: CAQAVSNTGELFF.

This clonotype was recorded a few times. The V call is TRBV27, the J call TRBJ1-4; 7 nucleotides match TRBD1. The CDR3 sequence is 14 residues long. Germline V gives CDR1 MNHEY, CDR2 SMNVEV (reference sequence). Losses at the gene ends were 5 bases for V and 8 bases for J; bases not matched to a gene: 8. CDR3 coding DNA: TGTGCCAGCAGTCGGGGGACAGCGGGGGAAAAACTGTTTTTT. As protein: CASSRGTAGEKLFF.

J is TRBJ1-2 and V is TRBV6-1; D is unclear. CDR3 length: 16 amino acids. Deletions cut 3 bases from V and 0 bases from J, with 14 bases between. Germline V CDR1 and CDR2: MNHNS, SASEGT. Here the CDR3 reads CASSDGRAAANYGYTF. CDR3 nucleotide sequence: TGTGCCAGCAGTGATGGGAGGGCAGCCGCTAACTATGGCTACACCTTC.

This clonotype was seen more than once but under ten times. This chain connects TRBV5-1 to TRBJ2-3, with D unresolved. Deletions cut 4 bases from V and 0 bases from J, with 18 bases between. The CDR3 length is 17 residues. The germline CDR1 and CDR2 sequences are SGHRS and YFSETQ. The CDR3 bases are TGCGCCAGCAGCCCGACCTCACAAACAACTAGCACAGATACGCAGTATTTT. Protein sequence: CASSPTSQTTSTDTQYF.

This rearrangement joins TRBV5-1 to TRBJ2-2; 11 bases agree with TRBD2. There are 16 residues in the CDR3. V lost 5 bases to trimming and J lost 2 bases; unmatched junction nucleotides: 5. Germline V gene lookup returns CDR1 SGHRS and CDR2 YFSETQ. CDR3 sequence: CASSPGLAENTGELFF. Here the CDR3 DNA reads TGCGCCAGCAGTCCGGGACTAGCGGAAAACACCGGGGAGCTGTTTTTT.

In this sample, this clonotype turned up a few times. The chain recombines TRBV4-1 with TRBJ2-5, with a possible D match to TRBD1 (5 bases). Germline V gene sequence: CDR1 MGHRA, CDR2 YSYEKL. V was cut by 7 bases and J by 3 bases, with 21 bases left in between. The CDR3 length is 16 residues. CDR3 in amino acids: CASKPLWGRVEETQYF. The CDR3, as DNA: TGCGCCAGCAAACCTCTCTGGGGCAGGGTAGAAGAGACCCAGTACTTC.

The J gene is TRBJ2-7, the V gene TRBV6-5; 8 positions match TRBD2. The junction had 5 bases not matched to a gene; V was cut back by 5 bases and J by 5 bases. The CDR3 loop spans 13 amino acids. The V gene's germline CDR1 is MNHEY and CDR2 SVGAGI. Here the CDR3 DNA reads TGTGCCAGCAGTGAGACTAGCGACCACGAGCAGTACTTC. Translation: CASSETSDHEQYF.

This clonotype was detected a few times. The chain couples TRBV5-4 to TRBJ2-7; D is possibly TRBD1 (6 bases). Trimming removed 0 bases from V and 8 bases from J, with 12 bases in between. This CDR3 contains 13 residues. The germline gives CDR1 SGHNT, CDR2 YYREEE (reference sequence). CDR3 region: CASSLEAGVQQYF. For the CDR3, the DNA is TGTGCCAGCAGCTTGGAGGCAGGGGTTCAGCAGTACTTC.

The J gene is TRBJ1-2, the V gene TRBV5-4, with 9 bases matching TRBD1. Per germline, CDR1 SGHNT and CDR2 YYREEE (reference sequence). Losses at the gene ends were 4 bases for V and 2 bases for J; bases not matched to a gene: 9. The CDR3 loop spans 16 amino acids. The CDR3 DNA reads TGTGCCAGCAGCCTATTCCGGACAGGGGACAACTATGGCTACACCTTC. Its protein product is CASSLFRTGDNYGYTF. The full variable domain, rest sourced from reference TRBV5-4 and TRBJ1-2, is ETGVTQSPTHLIKTRGQQVTLRCSSQSGHNTVSWYQQALGQGPQFIFQYYREEENGRGNFPPRFSGLQFPNYSSELNVNALELDDSALYLCASSLFRTGDNYGYTFGSGTRLTVV.

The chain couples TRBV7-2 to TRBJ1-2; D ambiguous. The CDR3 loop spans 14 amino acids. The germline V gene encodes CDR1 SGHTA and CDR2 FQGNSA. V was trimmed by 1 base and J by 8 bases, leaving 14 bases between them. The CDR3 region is CASSLVVGARGYTF. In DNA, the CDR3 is TGTGCCAGCAGCTTAGTGGTGGGAGCGAGGGGCTACACCTTC.

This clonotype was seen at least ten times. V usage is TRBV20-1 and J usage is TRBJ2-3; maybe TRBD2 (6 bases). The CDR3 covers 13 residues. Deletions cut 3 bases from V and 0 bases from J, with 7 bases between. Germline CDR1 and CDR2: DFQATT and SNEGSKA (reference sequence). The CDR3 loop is CSARGTSTDTQYF. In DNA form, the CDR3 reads TGCAGTGCTAGGGGGACTAGCACAGATACGCAGTATTTT.

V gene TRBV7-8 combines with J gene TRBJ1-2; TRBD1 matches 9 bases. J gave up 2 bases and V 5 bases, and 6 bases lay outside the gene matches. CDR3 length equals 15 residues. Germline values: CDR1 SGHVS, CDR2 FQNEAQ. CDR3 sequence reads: CASSLRQGGNYGYTF. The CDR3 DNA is TGTGCCAGCAGCCTTCGACAGGGGGGAAACTATGGCTACACCTTC.